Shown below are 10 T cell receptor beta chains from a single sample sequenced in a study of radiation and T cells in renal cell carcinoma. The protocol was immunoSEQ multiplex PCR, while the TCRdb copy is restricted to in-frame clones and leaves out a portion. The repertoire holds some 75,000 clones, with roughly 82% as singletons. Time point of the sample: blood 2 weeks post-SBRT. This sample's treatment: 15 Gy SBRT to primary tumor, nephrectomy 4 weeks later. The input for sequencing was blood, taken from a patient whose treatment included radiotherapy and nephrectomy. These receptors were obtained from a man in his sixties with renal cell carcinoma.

The CDR3 reads CASSRRTGTGVVNEQFF. Here the CDR3 DNA reads TGTGCCAGCAGCCGAAGGACCGGGACAGGGGTTGTCAATGAGCAGTTCTTC. This sequence joins TRBV5-5 and TRBJ2-1, with TRBD1 identical over 10 bases. Germline lookup yields CDR1 SGHKS and CDR2 YYEKEE (reference sequence). The CDR3 contains 17 residues. J was trimmed by 6 bases and V by 4 bases; bases with no gene match: 13.

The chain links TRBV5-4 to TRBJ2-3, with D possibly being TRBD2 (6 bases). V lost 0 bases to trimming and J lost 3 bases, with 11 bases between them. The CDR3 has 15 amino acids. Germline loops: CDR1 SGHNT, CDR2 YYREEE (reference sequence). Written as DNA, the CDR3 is TGTGCCAGCAGCTTGGGACTAGAGGTTACAGATACGCAGTATTTT. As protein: CASSLGLEVTDTQYF. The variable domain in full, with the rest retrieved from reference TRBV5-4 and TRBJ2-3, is ETGVTQSPTHLIKTRGQQVTLRCSSQSGHNTVSWYQQALGQGPQFIFQYYREEENGRGNFPPRFSGLQFPNYSSELNVNALELDDSALYLCASSLGLEVTDTQYFGPGTRLTVL.

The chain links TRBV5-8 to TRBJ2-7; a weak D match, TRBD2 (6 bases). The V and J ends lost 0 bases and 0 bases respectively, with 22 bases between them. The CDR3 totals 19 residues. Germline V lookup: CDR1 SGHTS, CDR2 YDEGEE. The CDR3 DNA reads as TGTGCCAGCAGCTTGGTTCTGGGACTTCCTTCGCGGCACTCCTACGAGCAGTACTTC. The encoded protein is CASSLVLGLPSRHSYEQYF.

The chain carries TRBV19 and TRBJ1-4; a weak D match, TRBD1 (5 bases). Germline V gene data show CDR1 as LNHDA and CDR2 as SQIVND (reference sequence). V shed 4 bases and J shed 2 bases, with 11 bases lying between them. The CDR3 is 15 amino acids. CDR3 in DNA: TGTGCCAGTAGTACTGGGGGAGCGACTAATGAAAAACTGTTTTTT. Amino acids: CASSTGGATNEKLFF.

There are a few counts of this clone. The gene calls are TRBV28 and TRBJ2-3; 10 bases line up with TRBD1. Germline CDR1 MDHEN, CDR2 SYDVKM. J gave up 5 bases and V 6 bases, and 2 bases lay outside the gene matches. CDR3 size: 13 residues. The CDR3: CASRRTGGDTQYF. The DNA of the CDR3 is TGTGCCAGCAGGCGGACAGGGGGAGATACGCAGTATTTT. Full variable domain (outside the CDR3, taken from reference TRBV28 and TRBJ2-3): DVKVTQSSRYLVKRTGEKVFLECVQDMDHENMFWYRQDPGLGLRLIYFSYDVKMKEKGDIPEGYSVSREKKERFSLILESASTNQTSMYLCASRRTGGDTQYFGPGTRLTVL.

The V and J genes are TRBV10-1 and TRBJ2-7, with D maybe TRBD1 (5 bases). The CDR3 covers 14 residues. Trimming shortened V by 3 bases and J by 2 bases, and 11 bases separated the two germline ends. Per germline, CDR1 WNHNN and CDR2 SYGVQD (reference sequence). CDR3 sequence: CASSDQGRAYEQYF. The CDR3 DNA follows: TGCGCCAGCAGTGATCAGGGAAGGGCCTACGAGCAGTACTTC.

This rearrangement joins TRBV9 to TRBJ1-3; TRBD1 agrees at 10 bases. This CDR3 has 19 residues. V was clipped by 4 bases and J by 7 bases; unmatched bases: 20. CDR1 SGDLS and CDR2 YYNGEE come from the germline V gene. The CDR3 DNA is TGTGCCAGCAGCCCTCATCAAGGGACAGGGGTGGGCCGGGGGAACACCATATATTTT. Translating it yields CASSPHQGTGVGRGNTIYF. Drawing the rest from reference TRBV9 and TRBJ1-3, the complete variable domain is DSGVTQTPKHLITATGQRVTLRCSPRSGDLSVYWYQQSLDQGLQFLIQYYNGEERAKGNILERFSAQQFPDLHSELNLSSLELGDSALYFCASSPHQGTGVGRGNTIYFGEGSWLTVV.

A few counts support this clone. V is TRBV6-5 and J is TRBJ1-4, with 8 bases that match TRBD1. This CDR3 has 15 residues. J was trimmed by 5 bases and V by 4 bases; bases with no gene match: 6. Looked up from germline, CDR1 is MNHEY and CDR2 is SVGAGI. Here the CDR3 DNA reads TGTGCCAGCAGTTTTTACAGGGGGAGAAATGAAAAACTGTTTTTT. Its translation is CASSFYRGRNEKLFF.

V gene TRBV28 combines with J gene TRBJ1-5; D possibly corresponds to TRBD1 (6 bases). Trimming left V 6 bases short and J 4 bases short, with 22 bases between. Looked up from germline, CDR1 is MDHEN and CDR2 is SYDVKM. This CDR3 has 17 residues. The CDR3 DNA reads TGTGCCAGCAGCCCTGGATCTGGGACAAAAGGAAATCAGCCCCAGCATTTT. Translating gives CASSPGSGTKGNQPQHF. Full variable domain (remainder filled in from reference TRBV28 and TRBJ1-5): DVKVTQSSRYLVKRTGEKVFLECVQDMDHENMFWYRQDPGLGLRLIYFSYDVKMKEKGDIPEGYSVSREKKERFSLILESASTNQTSMYLCASSPGSGTKGNQPQHFGDGTRLSIL.

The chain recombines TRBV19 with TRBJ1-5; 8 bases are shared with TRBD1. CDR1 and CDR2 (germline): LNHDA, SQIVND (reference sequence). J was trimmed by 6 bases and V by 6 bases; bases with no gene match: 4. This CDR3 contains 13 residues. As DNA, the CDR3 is TGTGCCAGTAGCCTTACAGGGGGTCAGCCCCAGCATTTT. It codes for CASSLTGGQPQHF.